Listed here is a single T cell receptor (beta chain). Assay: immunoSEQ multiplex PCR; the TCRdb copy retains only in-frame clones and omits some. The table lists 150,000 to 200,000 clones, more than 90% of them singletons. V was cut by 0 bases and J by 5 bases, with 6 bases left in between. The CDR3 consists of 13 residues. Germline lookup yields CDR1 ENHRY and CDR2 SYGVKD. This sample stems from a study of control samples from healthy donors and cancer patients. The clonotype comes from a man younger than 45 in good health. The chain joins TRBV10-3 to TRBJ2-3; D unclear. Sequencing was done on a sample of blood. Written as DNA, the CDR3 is TGTGCCATCAGTGAGTCAATGGGAGATACGCAGTATTTT. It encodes CAISESMGDTQYF.